This is a list of T cell receptor beta chains from one sample in a study of OX40 agonist ivuxolimab in advanced cancers. TCRdb's copy holds only in-frame clones and misses some; the assay was immunoSEQ multiplex PCR. Here the sample spans some 45,000 clones, approximately 85% being singletons. Sequenced material: CD4+ or CD8+ T cells sorted from blood, taken in a trial of the OX40 agonist ivuxolimab. All receptors come from an adult with an advanced solid tumor such as melanoma, head and neck, liver or kidney cancer. Both conserved end residues are trimmed from each CDR3.

len: 21
v_gene: TRBV28
CDR3aa: ASSFRVSFVGTGVIAGGHEQF

len: 12
v_gene: TRBV7-2
CDR3aa: ASSLGRRDYGYT

len: 15
v_gene: TRBV13
CDR3aa: ASSRRQGRDSNQPQH

len: 13
v_gene: TRBV30
CDR3aa: AWRTWGGAYNEQF

len: 11
v_gene: TRBV7-2
CDR3aa: ASSATGRKTQY

len: 11
v_gene: TRBV2
CDR3aa: ASRQGRTGELF

len: 12
v_gene: TRBV27
CDR3aa: ASSFSGVTDTQY

len: 10
v_gene: TRBV11-3
CDR3aa: ASSFDAGEQY

len: 10
v_gene: TRBV28
CDR3aa: ASSLGVGGYT

len: 12
v_gene: TRBV6-4
CDR3aa: ASSLTSDAGELF

len: 16
v_gene: TRBV7-6
CDR3aa: ASSLIYLAGEGYNEQF

len: 11
v_gene: TRBV2
CDR3aa: ASSTRSSYEQY

len: 13
v_gene: TRBV2
CDR3aa: ASSDLGGKGYEQY

len: 13
v_gene: TRBV15
CDR3aa: ATSRDYDSGNTIY

len: 10
v_gene: TRBV19
CDR3aa: ATGTGDQPQH

len: 18
v_gene: TRBV19
CDR3aa: ASSIDRGGLSGQGNTEAF

len: 14
v_gene: TRBV7-3
CDR3aa: ASSLSASGGGREQY

len: 13
v_gene: TRBV4-2
CDR3aa: ASSQDLGVDYGYT

len: 12
v_gene: TRBV5-6
CDR3aa: ASSFVDRDYGYT

len: 13
v_gene: TRBV7-9
CDR3aa: ASSGGLVSTDTQY

len: 12
v_gene: TRBV6-1
CDR3aa: ASSGTRANQPQH

len: 12
v_gene: TRBV10-3
CDR3aa: AISGQGHSYEQY

len: 12
v_gene: TRBV28
CDR3aa: ASSFGTPKETQY

len: 10
v_gene: TRBV27
CDR3aa: ASSFFDSPLH

len: 11
v_gene: TRBV11-3
CDR3aa: ASSPRGGYEQY

len: 13
v_gene: TRBV18
CDR3aa: ASSPRLEAAGELF

len: 14
v_gene: TRBV5-4
CDR3aa: ASSLRGGADTGELF

len: 13
v_gene: TRBV6-4
CDR3aa: ASSVGSSGANEQF

len: 13
v_gene: TRBV2
CDR3aa: ASRVGQASNQPQH

len: 12
v_gene: TRBV5-5
CDR3aa: ASSLYSSIGELF

len: 10
v_gene: TRBV15
CDR3aa: ATGGDSYEQY

len: 10
v_gene: TRBV10-3
CDR3aa: AIKGSGNTIY